This is a list of T cell receptor beta chains from one sample in a study of T cells in Graves' hyperthyroidism and ophthalmopathy. In TCRdb, the multiplex PCR reads were re-called with MiXCR into one record per CDR3 protein. The sample carries about 98,000 distinct CDR3 sequences, roughly 40% recorded once. The material sequenced was peripheral blood or thyroid tissue (not recorded which). All receptors come from a woman under 40 with Graves' hyperthyroidism. Both conserved end residues are part of each CDR3. A D gene is named only where the DNA matches it firmly. Expanded clones get a size class; other rows say once, few or many, or leave the size out.

CDR3 length,D gene,clone size,V gene,J gene,CDR3 protein,CDR3 DNA
17,TRBD2,.,TRBV10-3,TRBJ2-5,CAISESTVAGVVETQYF,TGTGCCATCAGTGAGTCCACGGTAGCGGGAGTGGTAGAGACTCAGTACTTC
13,.,many,TRBV7-6,TRBJ2-7,CASSPRGDYEQYF,TGTGCCAGCAGCCCGAGGGGGGACTACGAGCAGTACTTC
16,TRBD1,.,TRBV7-8,TRBJ1-4,CASSPPPGQRHEKLFF,TGTGCCAGCAGCCCCCCCCCGGGACAGAGACATGAAAAACTGTTTTTT
18,.,many,TRBV13,TRBJ2-6,CASSLVGEDHSGANVLTF,TGTGCCAGCAGCTTAGTCGGGGAAGACCACTCTGGGGCCAACGTCCTGACTTTC
15,TRBD1,many,TRBV5-1,TRBJ2-5,CASSFGGQGQETQYF,TGCGCCAGCAGCTTCGGAGGACAGGGTCAAGAGACCCAGTACTTC
12,.,.,TRBV2,TRBJ1-2,CASSVGGYGYTF,TGTGCCAGCAGTGTGGGCGGATATGGCTACACCTTC
16,TRBD1,few,TRBV28,TRBJ1-4,CASSPRLGQGNEKLFF,TGTGCCAGCAGTCCTAGGCTTGGACAGGGCAATGAAAAACTGTTTTTT
16,TRBD2,.,TRBV7-9,TRBJ2-7,CASSSGTSGISYEQYF,TGTGCCAGCAGCTCCGGGACTAGCGGGATCTCCTACGAGCAGTACTTC
16,TRBD1,many,TRBV5-6,TRBJ1-2,CASSTDSGGERWGYTF,TGTGCCAGCAGCACCGATTCAGGGGGCGAACGATGGGGCTACACCTTC
15,.,many,TRBV4-2,TRBJ2-3,CASSLAGHHSDTQYF,TGTGCCAGCAGCCTGGCGGGACACCACTCAGATACGCAGTATTTT
12,.,many,TRBV13,TRBJ1-2,CATWQGRHGYTF,TGTGCCACCTGGCAGGGCAGGCATGGCTACACCTTC
13,.,many,TRBV2,TRBJ2-7,CASGRGPSYEQYF,TGTGCCAGCGGCAGGGGACCCTCCTACGAGCAGTACTTC
14,.,many,TRBV10-3,TRBJ1-5,CAISEMGGDQPQHF,TGTGCCATCAGTGAGATGGGGGGCGACCAGCCCCAGCATTTT
14,.,.,TRBV7-9,TRBJ1-4,CASSTGPSSEKLFF,TGTGCCAGCAGCACGGGACCGTCTAGTGAGAAACTGTTTTTT
11,.,many,TRBV5-1,TRBJ1-2,CASSEGYGYTF,TGCGCCAGCAGCGAGGGATATGGCTACACCTTC
19,TRBD2,many,TRBV3-1,TRBJ2-7,CASSQEVVDSGRPTYEQYF,TGTGCCAGCAGCCAAGAGGTAGTAGATAGCGGGAGACCGACCTACGAGCAGTACTTC
16,.,many,TRBV10-3,TRBJ1-6,CAISPSGQLDNSPLHF,TGTGCCATCAGTCCCTCCGGACAGTTAGATAATTCACCCCTCCACTTT
11,.,many,TRBV5-1,TRBJ2-7,CASSLNYEQYF,TGCGCCAGCAGCCTCAATTACGAGCAGTACTTC
13,.,.,TRBV10-3,TRBJ2-7,CAIGSGPSYEQYF,TGTGCCATCGGGAGCGGGCCTTCCTACGAGCAGTACTTC
13,TRBD1,.,TRBV19,TRBJ1-5,CASHGQGVWPQHF,TGTGCCAGCCACGGACAGGGTGTGTGGCCCCAGCATTTT